This TCR beta chain was profiled in a study of blood T cell repertoires in COVID-19. The protocol was immunoSEQ multiplex PCR, while the TCRdb copy is restricted to in-frame clones and leaves out a portion. The table includes 40,000 to 55,000 clones, roughly 88% detected once. The V gene's germline CDR1 is LNHDA and CDR2 SQIVND (reference sequence). The J segment lost 10 bases and the V segment lost 5 bases, leaving 10 bases of the junction unmatched. The CDR3 spans 15 residues. This clonotype was sampled from a man aged 50-59 years with active COVID-19. The chain joins TRBV19 to TRBJ2-3; TRBD2 aligns across 12 bases. The sequencing input was peripheral blood. Written as DNA, the CDR3 is TGTGCCAGTAGTTCACTAGCGGGGGGCGGTATGGCGCAGTATTTT. Protein: CASSSLAGGGMAQYF.